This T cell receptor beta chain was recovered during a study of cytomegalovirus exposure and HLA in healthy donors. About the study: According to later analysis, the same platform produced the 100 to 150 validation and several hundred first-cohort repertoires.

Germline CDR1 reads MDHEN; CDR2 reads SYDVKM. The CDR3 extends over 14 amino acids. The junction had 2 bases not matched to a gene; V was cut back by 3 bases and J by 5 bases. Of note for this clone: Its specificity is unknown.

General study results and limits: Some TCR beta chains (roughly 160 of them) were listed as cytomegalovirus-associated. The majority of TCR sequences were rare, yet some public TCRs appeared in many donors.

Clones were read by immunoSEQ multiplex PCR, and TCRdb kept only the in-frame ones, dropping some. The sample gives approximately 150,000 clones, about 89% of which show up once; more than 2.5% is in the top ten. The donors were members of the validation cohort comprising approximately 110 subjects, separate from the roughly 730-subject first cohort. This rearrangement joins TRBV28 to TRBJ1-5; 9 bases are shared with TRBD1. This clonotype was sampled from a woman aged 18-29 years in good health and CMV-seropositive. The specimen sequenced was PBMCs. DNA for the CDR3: TGTGCCAGCAGTTTCGGACAGGGGCATCAGCCCCAGCATTTT. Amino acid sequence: CASSFGQGHQPQHF.